These 17 T cell receptor beta chains originate from one sample sequenced in a study of cytomegalovirus exposure and HLA in healthy donors. Both 60 Vbeta primers and 13 Jbeta primers went into the PCR. Data came from immunoSEQ multiplex PCR; TCRdb stores just in-frame clones and leaves some out. The sample's table shows around 200,000 clones. Sample: PBMCs. The source of these receptors is a girl under 10 years old in good health and CMV-seropositive.

This chain uses TRBV28 with TRBJ2-5, with 8 bases aligning to TRBD2. The germline V gene has CDR1 MDHEN and CDR2 SYDVKM. The CDR3 extends over 15 amino acids. Unmatched junction bases numbered 8, after V lost 7 bases and J lost 1 base. CDR3 sequence: CASTWGSGVQETQYF. In DNA form, the CDR3 reads TGTGCCAGCACCTGGGGTAGCGGGGTCCAAGAGACCCAGTACTTC.

The J gene is TRBJ2-7, the V gene TRBV7-2; the match to TRBD2 covers 7 bases. This CDR3 comprises 16 residues. From germline, CDR1 is SGHTA and CDR2 FQGNSA. The V segment lost 2 bases and the J segment 0 bases; nucleotides outside the gene matches: 7. Written as DNA, the CDR3 is TGTGCCAGCAGCTTATGGGAAGCGGGAAACTCCTACGAGCAGTACTTC. Its translation is CASSLWEAGNSYEQYF.

V is TRBV6-6 and J is TRBJ2-7; D is ambiguous. The CDR3 totals 13 residues. V shed 2 bases and J shed 5 bases, with 10 bases lying between them. Germline-derived CDR1 and CDR2 are MNHNY and SVGAGI (reference sequence). This chain's CDR3 is CASSYTHLHEQYF. The CDR3 DNA reads TGTGCCAGCAGTTACACCCATCTACACGAGCAGTACTTC.

This chain joins TRBV6-5 and TRBJ2-1; D not certain. Germline V lookup: CDR1 MNHEY, CDR2 SVGAGI. This CDR3 is built from 12 residues. The V and J ends lost 2 bases and 8 bases respectively, with 7 bases between them. CDR3 DNA sequence: TGTGCCAGCAGTTACCCCGGGTATGAGCAGTTCTTC. Protein: CASSYPGYEQFF.

The CDR3 loop reads CASTPELRAPYYEQYF. DNA of the CDR3: TGTGCCAGCACCCCCGAGCTCCGAGCTCCCTATTACGAGCAGTACTTC. This rearrangement joins TRBV2 to TRBJ2-7, with D uncertain. V was trimmed by 7 bases and J by 4 bases, leaving 23 bases between them. Per germline, CDR1 SNHLY and CDR2 FYNNEI. The CDR3 extends over 16 amino acids.

This rearrangement joins TRBV28 to TRBJ2-1, with 10 bases lining up with TRBD2. There are 15 residues in the CDR3. From germline, CDR1 is MDHEN and CDR2 SYDVKM. V dropped 6 bases and J dropped 10; count of bases not matched to a gene: 12. The CDR3, as DNA: TGTGCCAGCAGCCTACAGCGGGAGGGCCCACGGGAGCAGTTCTTC. This translates into CASSLQREGPREQFF.

V is TRBV28 and J is TRBJ1-5; 9 bases map to TRBD1. Germline values: CDR1 MDHEN, CDR2 SYDVKM. The CDR3 totals 14 residues. J was trimmed by 6 bases and V by 8 bases; bases with no gene match: 8. CDR3 sequence: CASYRTGAGQPQHF. As DNA, the CDR3 is TGTGCCAGCTACCGGACAGGGGCGGGTCAGCCCCAGCATTTT.

This CDR3 is CASSLSVHYLNQPQHF. In DNA form, the CDR3 reads TGTGCCAGCAGTTTATCCGTTCACTACCTCAATCAGCCCCAGCATTTT. The chain employs TRBV27 and TRBJ1-5; no reliable D call. CDR1 is MNHEY and CDR2 is SMNVEV in the germline V gene (reference sequence). The CDR3 consists of 16 residues. Trimming stripped 0 bases from V and 3 bases from J, with 12 bases between.

The chain couples TRBV7-9 to TRBJ1-5; no reliable D call. The germline V gene has CDR1 SEHNR and CDR2 FQNEAQ (reference sequence). Trimming stripped 1 base from V and 1 base from J, with 11 bases between. This CDR3 is 16 amino acids long. The CDR3 loop reads CASSLVGWKSNQPQHF. The CDR3 DNA sequence: TGTGCCAGCAGCTTAGTGGGCTGGAAAAGCAATCAGCCCCAGCATTTT.

The rearrangement links TRBV7-2 to TRBJ2-1, with 13 bases identical to TRBD2. Germline loops: CDR1 SGHTA, CDR2 FQGNSA. The CDR3 is made up of 15 amino acids. J gave up 7 bases and V 4 bases, and 4 bases lay outside the gene matches. The CDR3 DNA reads TGTGCCAGCAGCTCACTAGCGGGAGGGCCTAATGAGCAGTTCTTC. Amino acid sequence: CASSSLAGGPNEQFF. Full variable domain (outside the CDR3, taken from reference TRBV7-2 and TRBJ2-1): GAGVSQSPSNKVTEKGKDVELRCDPISGHTALYWYRQSLGQGLEFLIYFQGNSAPDKSGLPSDRFSAERTGGSVSTLTIQRTQQEDSAVYLCASSSLAGGPNEQFFGPGTRLTVL.

The V and J genes are TRBV27 and TRBJ1-2, with D perhaps TRBD1 (6 bases). V gave up 8 bases and J gave up 4 bases, with 14 bases separating them. The CDR3 is 13 residues long. Germline-derived CDR1 and CDR2 are MNHEY and SMNVEV (reference sequence). CDR3 in amino acids: CASSRRGSYGYTF. The CDR3 DNA is TGTGCCAGCTCACGAAGGGGGTCCTATGGCTACACCTTC.

DNA of the CDR3: TGTGCCAGCAGCTTTCCGGGAGTTGAAGACGAGCAGTACTTC. Its translation is CASSFPGVEDEQYF. This rearrangement joins TRBV5-4 to TRBJ2-7; D perhaps matches TRBD2 (6 bases). Looked up from germline, CDR1 is SGHNT and CDR2 is YYREEE (reference sequence). The CDR3 covers 14 residues. Trimming took 2 bases from V and 5 from J, leaving 14 bases between them.

This chain links TRBV7-6 with TRBJ2-7; possible D gene TRBD1, 5 bases. V was cut by 5 bases and J by 6 bases, with 11 bases left in between. Germline V gene lookup returns CDR1 SGHVS and CDR2 FNYEAQ. This CDR3 contains 12 residues. The CDR3 coding sequence is TGTGCCAGCAGCACCGCAGGGCCCGAGCAGTACTTC. Protein sequence: CASSTAGPEQYF. The whole variable domain, remainder taken from reference TRBV7-6 and TRBJ2-7, is GAGVSQSPRYKVTKRGQDVALRCDPISGHVSLYWYRQALGQGPEFLTYFNYEAQQDKSGLPNDRFSAERPEGSISTLTIQRTEQRDSAMYRCASSTAGPEQYFGPGTRLTVT.

This chain joins TRBV28 and TRBJ1-1; tentative D call: TRBD1 (6 bases). Germline loops: CDR1 MDHEN, CDR2 SYDVKM. This CDR3 is built from 15 residues. Trimming removed 6 bases from V and 1 base from J, with 15 bases in between. The CDR3 is CASRDEGGWNTEAFF. CDR3 nucleotide sequence: TGTGCCAGCAGAGACGAAGGGGGATGGAACACTGAAGCTTTCTTT.

The chain is built from TRBV20-1 and TRBJ1-2, with D uncertain. Germline V gene data show CDR1 as DFQATT and CDR2 as SNEGSKA (reference sequence). Trimming took off 3 bases at V and 6 bases at J, with 8 bases between the two ends. The CDR3 totals 11 residues. CDR3 DNA: TGCAGTGCTAGTGTAAATGATGGCTACACCTTC. Its translation: CSASVNDGYTF.

V is TRBV14 and J is TRBJ2-7; 10 bases map to TRBD2. The germline V gene has CDR1 SGHDN and CDR2 FVKESK. The CDR3 runs to 17 residues. The junction had 10 bases not matched to a gene; V was cut back by 4 bases and J by 1 base. Here the CDR3 reads CASSRDDRTSGSYEQYF. In DNA, the CDR3 is TGTGCCAGCAGCCGAGATGATAGGACTAGCGGTTCCTACGAGCAGTACTTC.

About this clone: The junction shows a germline mismatch at one end, possibly a read error. The V call is TRBV7-3, the J call TRBJ2-6; D may be TRBD2 (7 bases). The germline V gene has CDR1 SGHTA and CDR2 FQGTGA. The CDR3 consists of 15 residues. DNA of the CDR3: TGTGCCAGCAGCTCCACTAATCGGGGGGCCAACGTCCTAACTTTC. This codes for CASSSTNRGANVLTF. Based on the CDR3 plus reference TRBV7-3 and TRBJ2-6, the full variable domain is GAGVSQTPSNKVTEKGKYVELRCDPISGHTALYWYRQSLGQGPEFLIYFQGTGAADDSGLPNDRFFAVRPEGSVSTLKIQRTERGDSAVYLCASSSTNRGANVLTFGAGSRLTVL.